Sequencing of this TCR beta chain was carried out in a study of cytomegalovirus exposure and HLA in healthy donors. Clones were read by immunoSEQ multiplex PCR, and TCRdb kept only the in-frame ones, dropping some. The sample includes about 140,000 clones, approximately 84% of them seen just once. V was clipped by 3 bases and J by 6 bases; unmatched bases: 11. The CDR3 has 15 residues. The germline V gene has CDR1 GTSNPN and CDR2 SVGIG (reference sequence). This receptor was identified in a woman in her twenties or thirties in good health and CMV-seronegative. The chain is built from TRBV30 and TRBJ2-4; 7 nucleotides align to TRBD1. Sequencing used PBMCs. This CDR3 reads CAWRDSGQHTNIQYF. CDR3 bases: TGTGCCTGGAGGGACTCGGGACAGCACACAAACATTCAGTACTTC.